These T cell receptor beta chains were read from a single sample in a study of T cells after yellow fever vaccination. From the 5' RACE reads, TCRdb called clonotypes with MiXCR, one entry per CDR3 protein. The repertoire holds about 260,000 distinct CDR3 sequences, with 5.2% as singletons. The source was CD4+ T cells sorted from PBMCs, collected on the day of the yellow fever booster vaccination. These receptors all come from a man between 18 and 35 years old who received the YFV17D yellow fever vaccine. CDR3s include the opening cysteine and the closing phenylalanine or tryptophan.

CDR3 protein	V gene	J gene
CAWSRMNTEAFF	TRBV30	TRBJ1-1
CASTLGNGGNTEAFF	TRBV6-5	TRBJ1-1
CSARVNQGTNSPLHF	TRBV20-1	TRBJ1-6
CASSARGGQTGELFF	TRBV6-1	TRBJ2-2
CASSTPTGGFGTEAFF	TRBV12-3/TRBV12-4	TRBJ1-1
CASSIRSGLAGNEQFF	TRBV19	TRBJ2-1
CSGTGGLPYNEQFF	TRBV20-1	TRBJ2-1
CSARSPGTGRVDEQFF	TRBV20-1	TRBJ2-1
CASRLGVEANQPQHF	TRBV6-4	TRBJ1-5
CASSSPGLAGQETQYF	TRBV5-1	TRBJ2-5
CASSQGSRRVDSYEQYF	TRBV4-1	TRBJ2-7
CAISDPIGGVEQFF	TRBV10-3	TRBJ2-1
CASSRQGLGTEAFF	TRBV7-9	TRBJ1-1
CASSLAGGQETQYF	TRBV5-1	TRBJ2-5
CSAPDRDYYGYTF	TRBV20-1	TRBJ1-2
CARTTRPSSTASESYEQYF	TRBV6-2/TRBV6-3	TRBJ2-7
CSARRTGTGNTGELFF	TRBV20-1	TRBJ2-2
CASSQAKTGGPYSYNEQFF	TRBV4-3	TRBJ2-1
CASRDRVDQPQHF	TRBV19	TRBJ1-5
CASSSQIFGPVAQYF	TRBV7-2	TRBJ2-3
CASSLGTSTDTQYF	TRBV7-3	TRBJ2-3
CASSVGPTYGYTF	TRBV12-3/TRBV12-4	TRBJ1-2
CASSQGAETQYF	TRBV6-6	TRBJ2-5
CASSYSAGSYEQYF	TRBV6-5	TRBJ2-7
CSARDVRGLSGYTF	TRBV20-1	TRBJ1-2
CASSHWTGGAGETQYF	TRBV3-1	TRBJ2-5
CASSLGPGKQYF	TRBV11-3	TRBJ2-7
CASSPTGQPNSPLHF	TRBV7-2	TRBJ1-6
CASSPAASYNEQFF	TRBV6-6	TRBJ2-1
CASMIGGGLTGELFF	TRBV6-5	TRBJ2-2
CASSLGGPDTQYF	TRBV28	TRBJ2-3
CASSQSSGSSTDTQYF	TRBV4-3	TRBJ2-3
CASSLVEQETQYF	TRBV5-4	TRBJ2-5
CASSVGGSPLHF	TRBV7-9	TRBJ1-6
CSARQEPLGAFF	TRBV20-1	TRBJ1-1
CASSQDRARTGTSEQYF	TRBV4-3	TRBJ2-7
CASSPVVADTDTQYF	TRBV12-3/TRBV12-4	TRBJ2-3
CASSSHDYRGQSPQPQHF	TRBV7-9	TRBJ1-5
CASSLVSGRAYNEQFF	TRBV7-2	TRBJ2-1
CASSPRWTGVIYNEQFF	TRBV3-1	TRBJ2-1
CASNLGPYYGYTF	TRBV19	TRBJ1-2
CASSSPGGNLAGANVLTF	TRBV11-2	TRBJ2-6
CSVEVGTDTQYF	TRBV29-1	TRBJ2-3
CASSPDLYSNTEAFF	TRBV18	TRBJ1-1
CATSDSGHWDGELFF	TRBV24-1	TRBJ2-2
CASSPPGTSGGSTDTQYF	TRBV18	TRBJ2-3
CASSPTKNTGELFF	TRBV7-2	TRBJ2-2
CASSPRTDRETQYF	TRBV11-1	TRBJ2-5
CASRPERGSSYNEQFF	TRBV3-1	TRBJ2-1
CASSLRHEGIQYF	TRBV3-1	TRBJ2-4
CATSDPTGSYTF	TRBV24-1	TRBJ1-2
CASRDRGTEAFF	TRBV2	TRBJ1-1
CASSRGPAAGNTIYF	TRBV10-1	TRBJ1-3
CASSLATLRFLHETQYF	TRBV7-2	TRBJ2-5